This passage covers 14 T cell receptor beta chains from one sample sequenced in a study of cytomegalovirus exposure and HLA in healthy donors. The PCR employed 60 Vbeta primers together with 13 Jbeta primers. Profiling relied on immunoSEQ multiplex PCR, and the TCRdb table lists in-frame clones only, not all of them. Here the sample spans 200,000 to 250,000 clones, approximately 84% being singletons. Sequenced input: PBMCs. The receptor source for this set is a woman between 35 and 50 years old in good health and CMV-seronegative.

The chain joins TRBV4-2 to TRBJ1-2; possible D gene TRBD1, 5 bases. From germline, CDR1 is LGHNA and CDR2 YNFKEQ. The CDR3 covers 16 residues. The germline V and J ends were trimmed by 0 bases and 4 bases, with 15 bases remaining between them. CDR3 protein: CASSQESQGHPYGYTF. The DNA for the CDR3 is TGTGCCAGCAGCCAAGAAAGTCAGGGCCACCCCTATGGCTACACCTTC.

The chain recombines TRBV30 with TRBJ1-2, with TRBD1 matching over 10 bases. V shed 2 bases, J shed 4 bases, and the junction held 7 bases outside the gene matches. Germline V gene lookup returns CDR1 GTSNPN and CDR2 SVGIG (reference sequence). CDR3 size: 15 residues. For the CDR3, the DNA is TGTGCCTGGAGTCCCCTCAGGACAGGGGGCTATGGCTACACCTTC. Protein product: CAWSPLRTGGYGYTF.

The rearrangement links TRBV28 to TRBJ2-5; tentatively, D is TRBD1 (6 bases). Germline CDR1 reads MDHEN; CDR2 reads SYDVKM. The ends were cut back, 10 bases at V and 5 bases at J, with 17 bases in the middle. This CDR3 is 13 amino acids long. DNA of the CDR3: TGTGCCACCATGGGGCAGGGGTGGGAGACCCAGTACTTC. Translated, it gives CATMGQGWETQYF.

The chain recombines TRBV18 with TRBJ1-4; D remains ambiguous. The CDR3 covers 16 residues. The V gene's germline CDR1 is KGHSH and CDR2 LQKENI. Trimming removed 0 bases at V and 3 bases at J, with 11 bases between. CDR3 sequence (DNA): TGTGCCAGCTCACCACCGAACAGAATCCCTAATGAAAAACTGTTTTTT. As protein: CASSPPNRIPNEKLFF.

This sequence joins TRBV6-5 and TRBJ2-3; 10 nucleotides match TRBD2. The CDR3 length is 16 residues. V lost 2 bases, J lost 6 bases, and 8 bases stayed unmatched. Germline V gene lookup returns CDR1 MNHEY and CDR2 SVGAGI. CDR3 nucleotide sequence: TGTGCCAGCAGTTACGAGAAGCGGGGGGGCAGCGATACGCAGTATTTT. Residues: CASSYEKRGGSDTQYF.

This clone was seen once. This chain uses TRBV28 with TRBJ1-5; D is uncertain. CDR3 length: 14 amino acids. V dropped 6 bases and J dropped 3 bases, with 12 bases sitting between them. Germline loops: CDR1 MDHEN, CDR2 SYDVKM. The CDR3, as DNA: TGTGCCAGCAGGACTATCAGACTCAATCAGCCCCAGCATTTT. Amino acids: CASRTIRLNQPQHF.

The CDR3 reads CASSPSGVGYRGEQYF. The CDR3 nucleotides read TGTGCCAGCAGTCCCTCCGGAGTAGGCTACCGCGGGGAGCAGTACTTC. The V call is TRBV7-9, the J call TRBJ2-7, with a tentative D call TRBD2 (5 bases). Trimming left V 6 bases short and J 7 bases short, with 25 bases between. The germline gives CDR1 SEHNR, CDR2 FQNEAQ (reference sequence). This CDR3 has 16 amino acids.

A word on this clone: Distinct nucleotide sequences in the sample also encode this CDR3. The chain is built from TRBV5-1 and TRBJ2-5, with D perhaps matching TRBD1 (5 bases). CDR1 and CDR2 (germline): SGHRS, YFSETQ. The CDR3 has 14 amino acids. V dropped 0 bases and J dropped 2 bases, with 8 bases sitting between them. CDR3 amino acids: CASSLGQGQETQYF. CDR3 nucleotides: TGCGCCAGCAGCTTGGGGCAGGGACAAGAGACCCAGTACTTC.

CDR3 sequence (DNA): TGCGCCAGCAGCTTAGCGGGGGTACCCATCAATGAGCAGTTCTTC. Its protein is CASSLAGVPINEQFF. The rearrangement links TRBV5-1 to TRBJ2-1; 8 nucleotides align to TRBD2. Looked up from germline, CDR1 is SGHRS and CDR2 is YFSETQ. The length of the CDR3 is 15 residues. V shed 2 bases and J 6 bases; nucleotides not matched to a gene: 7.

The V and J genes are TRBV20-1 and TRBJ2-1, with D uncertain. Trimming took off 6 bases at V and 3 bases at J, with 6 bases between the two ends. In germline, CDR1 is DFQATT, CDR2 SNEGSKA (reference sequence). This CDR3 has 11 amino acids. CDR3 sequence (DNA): TGCAGTGCGATAGTCTACAATGAGCAGTTCTTC. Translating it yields CSAIVYNEQFF.

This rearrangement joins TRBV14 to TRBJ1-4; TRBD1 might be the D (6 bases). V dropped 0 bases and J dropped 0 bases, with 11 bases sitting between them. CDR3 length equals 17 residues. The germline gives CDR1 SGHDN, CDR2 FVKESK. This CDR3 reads CASSQEGRTATNEKLFF. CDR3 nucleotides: TGTGCCAGCAGCCAAGAAGGTCGGACAGCAACTAATGAAAAACTGTTTTTT. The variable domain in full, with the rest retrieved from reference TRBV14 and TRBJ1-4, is EAGVTQFPSHSVIEKGQTVTLRCDPISGHDNLYWYRRVMGKEIKFLLHFVKESKQDESGMPNNRFLAERTGGTYSTLKVQPAELEDSGVYFCASSQEGRTATNEKLFFGSGTQLSVL.

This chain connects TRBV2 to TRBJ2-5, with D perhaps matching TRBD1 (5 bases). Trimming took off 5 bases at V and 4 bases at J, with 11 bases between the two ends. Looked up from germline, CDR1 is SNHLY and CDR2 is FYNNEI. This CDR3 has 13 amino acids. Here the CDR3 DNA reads TGTGCCAGCAGTCGTGGGGCACGAGAGACCCAGTACTTC. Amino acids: CASSRGARETQYF.

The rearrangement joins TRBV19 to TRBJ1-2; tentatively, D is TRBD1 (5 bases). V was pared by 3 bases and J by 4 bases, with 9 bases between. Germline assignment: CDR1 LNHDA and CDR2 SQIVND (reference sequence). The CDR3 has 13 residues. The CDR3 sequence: CASSITGAYGYTF. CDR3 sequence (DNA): TGTGCCAGTAGTATTACAGGAGCCTATGGCTACACCTTC.

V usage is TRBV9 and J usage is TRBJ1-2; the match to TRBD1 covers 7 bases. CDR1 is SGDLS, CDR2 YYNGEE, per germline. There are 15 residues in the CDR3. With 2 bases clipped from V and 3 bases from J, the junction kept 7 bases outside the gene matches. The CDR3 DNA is TGTGCCAGCAGCGTCCTACCGGGACAGTACTATGGCTACACCTTC. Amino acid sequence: CASSVLPGQYYGYTF.